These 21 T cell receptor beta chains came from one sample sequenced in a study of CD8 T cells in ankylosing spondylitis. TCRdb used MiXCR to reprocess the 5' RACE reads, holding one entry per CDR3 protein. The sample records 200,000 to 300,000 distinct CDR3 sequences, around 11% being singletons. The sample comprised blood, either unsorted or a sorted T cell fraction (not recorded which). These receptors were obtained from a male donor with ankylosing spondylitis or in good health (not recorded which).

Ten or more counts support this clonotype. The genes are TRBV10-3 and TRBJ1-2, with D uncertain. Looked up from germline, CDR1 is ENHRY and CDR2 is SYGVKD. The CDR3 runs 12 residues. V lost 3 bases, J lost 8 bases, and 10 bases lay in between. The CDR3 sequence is CAISEAGYGYTF. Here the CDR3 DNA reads TGTGCCATCAGTGAAGCGGGGTACGGCTACACCTTC.

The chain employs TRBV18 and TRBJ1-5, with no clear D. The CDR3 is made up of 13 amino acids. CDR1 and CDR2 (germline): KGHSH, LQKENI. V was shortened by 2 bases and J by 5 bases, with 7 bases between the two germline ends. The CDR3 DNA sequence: TGTGCCAGCTCACCATTCTCTGATCAGCCCCAGCATTTT. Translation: CASSPFSDQPQHF.

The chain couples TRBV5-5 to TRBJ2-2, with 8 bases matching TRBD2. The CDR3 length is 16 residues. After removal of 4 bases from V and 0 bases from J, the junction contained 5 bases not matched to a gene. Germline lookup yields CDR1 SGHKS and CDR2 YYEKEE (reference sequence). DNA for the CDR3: TGTGCCAGCAGCCGTACTAGCGGTACGAACACCGGGGAGCTGTTTTTT. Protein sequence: CASSRTSGTNTGELFF.

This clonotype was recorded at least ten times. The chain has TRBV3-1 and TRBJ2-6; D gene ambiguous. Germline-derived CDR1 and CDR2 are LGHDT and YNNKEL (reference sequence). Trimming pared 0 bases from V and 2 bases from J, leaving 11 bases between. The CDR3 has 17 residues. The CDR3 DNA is TGTGCCAGCAGCCAAGAGAGCACCATAACTGGGGCCAACGTCCTGACTTTC. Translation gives CASSQESTITGANVLTF. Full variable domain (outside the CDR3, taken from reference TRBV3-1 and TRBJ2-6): DTAVSQTPKYLVTQMGNDKSIKCEQNLGHDTMYWYKQDSKKFLKIMFSYNNKELIINETVPNRFSPKSPDKAHLNLHINSLELGDSAVYFCASSQESTITGANVLTFGAGSRLTVL.

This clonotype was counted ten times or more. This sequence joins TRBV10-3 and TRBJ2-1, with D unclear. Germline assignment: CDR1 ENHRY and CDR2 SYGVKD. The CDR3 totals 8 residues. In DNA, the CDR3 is TGTGGTAGCAATGAGCAGTTCTTC. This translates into CGSNEQFF.

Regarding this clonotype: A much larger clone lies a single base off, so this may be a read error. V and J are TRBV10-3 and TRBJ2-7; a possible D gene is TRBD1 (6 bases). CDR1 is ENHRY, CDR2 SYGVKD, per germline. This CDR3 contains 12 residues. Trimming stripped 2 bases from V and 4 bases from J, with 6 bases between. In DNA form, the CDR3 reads TGTGCCATCAGTGAGGGACAGTACGAGCAGTACTTC. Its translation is CAISEGQYEQYF.

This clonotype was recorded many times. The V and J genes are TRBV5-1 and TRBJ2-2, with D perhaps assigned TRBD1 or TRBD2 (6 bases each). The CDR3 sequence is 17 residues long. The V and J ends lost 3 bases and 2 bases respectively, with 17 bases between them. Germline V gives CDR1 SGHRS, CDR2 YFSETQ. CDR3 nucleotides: TGCGCCAGCAGCTCAAACAGGGTCGGGGGAAACACCGGGGAGCTGTTTTTT. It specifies CASSSNRVGGNTGELFF.

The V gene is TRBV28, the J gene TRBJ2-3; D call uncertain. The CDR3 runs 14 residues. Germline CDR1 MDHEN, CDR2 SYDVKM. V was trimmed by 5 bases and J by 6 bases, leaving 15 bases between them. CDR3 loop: CASSPGRSDDTQYF. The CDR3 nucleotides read TGTGCCAGCAGTCCCGGACGGTCTGATGATACGCAGTATTTT.

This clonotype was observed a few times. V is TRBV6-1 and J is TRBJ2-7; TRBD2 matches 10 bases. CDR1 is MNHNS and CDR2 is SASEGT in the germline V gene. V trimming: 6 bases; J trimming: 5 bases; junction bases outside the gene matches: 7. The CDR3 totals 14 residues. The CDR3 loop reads CASRRGSGRNEQYF. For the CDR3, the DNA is TGTGCCAGCAGAAGAGGTAGCGGGAGGAACGAGCAGTACTTC.

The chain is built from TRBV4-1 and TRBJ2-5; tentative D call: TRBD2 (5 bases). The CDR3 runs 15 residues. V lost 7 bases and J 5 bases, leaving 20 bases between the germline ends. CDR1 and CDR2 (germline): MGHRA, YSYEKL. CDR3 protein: CASTLSEGSGETQYF. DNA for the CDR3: TGCGCCAGCACCCTTTCGGAAGGGTCGGGGGAGACCCAGTACTTC.

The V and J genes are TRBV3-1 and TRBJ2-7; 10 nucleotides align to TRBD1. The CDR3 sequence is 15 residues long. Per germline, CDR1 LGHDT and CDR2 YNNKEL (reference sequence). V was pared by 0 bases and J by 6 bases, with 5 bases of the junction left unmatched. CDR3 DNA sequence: TGTGCCAGCAGCCAAGAGACAGGGGGCGGGTCCGAGCAGTACTTC. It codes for CASSQETGGGSEQYF.

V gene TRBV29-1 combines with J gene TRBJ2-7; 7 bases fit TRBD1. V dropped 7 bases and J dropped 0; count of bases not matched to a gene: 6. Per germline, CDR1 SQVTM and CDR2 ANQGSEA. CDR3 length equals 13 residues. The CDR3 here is CSAGTEDSYEQYF. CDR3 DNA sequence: TGCAGCGCCGGGACAGAAGACTCCTACGAGCAGTACTTC.

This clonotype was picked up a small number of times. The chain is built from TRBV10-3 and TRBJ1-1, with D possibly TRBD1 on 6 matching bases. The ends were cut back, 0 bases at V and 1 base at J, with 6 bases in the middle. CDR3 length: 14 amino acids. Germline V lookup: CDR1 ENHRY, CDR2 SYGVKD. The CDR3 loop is CAISESGANTEAFF. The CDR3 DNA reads TGTGCCATCAGTGAGTCGGGGGCGAACACTGAAGCTTTCTTT.

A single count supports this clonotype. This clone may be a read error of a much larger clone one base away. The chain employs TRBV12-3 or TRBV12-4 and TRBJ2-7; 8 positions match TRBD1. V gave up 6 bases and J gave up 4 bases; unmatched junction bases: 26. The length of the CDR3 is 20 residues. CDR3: CASSPNRYWTGLVQQYEQYF. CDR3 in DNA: TGTGCCAGCAGCCCTAACCGATATTGGACAGGGTTAGTCCAGCAATACGAGCAGTACTTC.

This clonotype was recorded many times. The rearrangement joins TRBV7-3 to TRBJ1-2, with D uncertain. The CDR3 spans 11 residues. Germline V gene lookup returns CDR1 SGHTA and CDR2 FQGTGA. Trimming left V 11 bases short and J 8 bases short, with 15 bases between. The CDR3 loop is CAVPPSCGYTF. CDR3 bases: TGTGCCGTACCTCCCAGTTGCGGCTACACCTTC. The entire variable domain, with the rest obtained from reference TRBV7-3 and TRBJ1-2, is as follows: GAGVSQTPSNKVTEKGKYVELRCDPISGHTALYWYRQSLGQGPEFLIYFQGTGAADDSGLPNDRFFAVRPEGSVSTLKIQRTERGDSAVYLCAVPPSCGYTFGSGTRLTVV.

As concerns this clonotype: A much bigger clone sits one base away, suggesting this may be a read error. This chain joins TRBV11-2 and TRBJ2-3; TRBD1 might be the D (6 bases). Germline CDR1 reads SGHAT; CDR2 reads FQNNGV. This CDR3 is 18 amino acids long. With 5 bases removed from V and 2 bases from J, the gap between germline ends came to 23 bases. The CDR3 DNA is TGTGCCAGCAGCCCATCGCGGGCTCGGGACACCTCCACAGATACGCAGTATTTT. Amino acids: CASSPSRARDTSTDTQYF.

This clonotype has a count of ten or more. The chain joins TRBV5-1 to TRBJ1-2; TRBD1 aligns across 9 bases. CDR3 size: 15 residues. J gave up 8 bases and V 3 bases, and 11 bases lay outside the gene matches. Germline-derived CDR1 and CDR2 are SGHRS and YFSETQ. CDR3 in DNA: TGCGCCAGCAGCTCCTCCGGGACAGGGCGTTCAGGCTACACCTTC. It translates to CASSSSGTGRSGYTF.

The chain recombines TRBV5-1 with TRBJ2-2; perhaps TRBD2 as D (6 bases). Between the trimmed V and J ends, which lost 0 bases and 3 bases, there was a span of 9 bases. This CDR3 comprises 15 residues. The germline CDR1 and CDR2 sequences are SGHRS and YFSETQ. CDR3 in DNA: TGCGCCAGCAGCTTGGGGGTAGCGGACACCGGGGAGCTGTTTTTT. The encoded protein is CASSLGVADTGELFF.

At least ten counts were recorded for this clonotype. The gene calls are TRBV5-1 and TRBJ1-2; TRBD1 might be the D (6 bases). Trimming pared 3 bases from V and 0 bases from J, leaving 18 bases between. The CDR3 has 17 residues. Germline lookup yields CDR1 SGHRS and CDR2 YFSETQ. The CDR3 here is CASSYSTGTYSNYGYTF. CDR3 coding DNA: TGCGCCAGCAGCTACTCAACCGGGACATACTCTAACTATGGCTACACCTTC.

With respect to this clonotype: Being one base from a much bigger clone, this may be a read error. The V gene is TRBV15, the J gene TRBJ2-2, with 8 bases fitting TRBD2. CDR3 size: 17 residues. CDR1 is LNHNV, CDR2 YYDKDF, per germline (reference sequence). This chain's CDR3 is CVTSRLLAGLNTGELFF. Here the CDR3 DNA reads TGTGTCACCAGCAGACTCCTAGCGGGCCTTAACACCGGGGAGCTGTTTTTT.

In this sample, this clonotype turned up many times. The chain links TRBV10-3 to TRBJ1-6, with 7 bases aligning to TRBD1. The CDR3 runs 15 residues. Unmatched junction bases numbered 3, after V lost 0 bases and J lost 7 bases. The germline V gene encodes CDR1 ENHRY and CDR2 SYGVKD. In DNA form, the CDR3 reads TGTGCCATCAGTGAGTCGCAGGGGGAAAATTCACCCCTCCACTTT. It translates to CAISESQGENSPLHF.